The 23 T cell receptor beta chains reported below all come from one sample, sequenced in a study of blood T cells in healthy people across ages. Next came a second PCR, run for about 7 to 12 cycles, which used a sample-barcoded 5' primer along with a J-beta primer mix. TCRdb ran MiXCR on the 5' RACE reads and lists one entry per CDR3 protein. The sample records 650,000 to 900,000 distinct CDR3 sequences, around 62% being singletons. Input material: blood. All receptors derive from a man aged 30-40 years in good health.

A few counts support this clonotype. The chain combines TRBV5-5 with TRBJ2-1; TRBD1 is a possible D gene (6 bases). Looked up from germline, CDR1 is SGHKS and CDR2 is YYEKEE (reference sequence). This CDR3 has 15 residues. The V end lost 2 bases, the J end lost 4 bases, and 13 bases lay between the germline ends. The CDR3, as DNA: TGTGCCAGCAGCTTAGGAGACAGGCAGTACAATGAGCAGTTCTTC. It encodes CASSLGDRQYNEQFF.

This clonotype was detected only once. The junction shows a germline mismatch at one end, possibly a read error. The rearrangement links TRBV12-3 or TRBV12-4 to TRBJ2-3, with 9 bases lining up with TRBD2. The CDR3 contains 15 residues. In nucleotides, the CDR3 is TGTGCCAGCAGTTTTGCGGGGGGGCCAACAGATACGCAATATTTT. It codes for CASSFAGGPTDTQYF.

J is TRBJ2-1 and V is TRBV7-9; D is perhaps TRBD2 (7 bases). Germline CDR1 reads SEHNR; CDR2 reads FQNEAQ (reference sequence). Deletions cut 5 bases from V and 5 bases from J, with 19 bases between. This CDR3 spans 16 amino acids. Here the CDR3 DNA reads TGTGCCAGCAGCACCAGGCCGGGGGGACAAAACAATGAGCAGTTCTTC. It specifies CASSTRPGGQNNEQFF.

This chain joins TRBV6-6 and TRBJ2-2; the match to TRBD2 covers 7 bases. With V trimmed by 5 bases and J by 4 bases, 13 bases remained unmatched. CDR3 length: 17 residues. Germline CDR1 MNHNY, CDR2 SVGAGI (reference sequence). The CDR3 DNA sequence: TGTGCCAGCAGTCGCGGTGAGGCCGGCGGGGGCACCGGGGAGCTGTTTTTT. Protein sequence: CASSRGEAGGGTGELFF.

The J gene is TRBJ1-6, the V gene TRBV7-2; 7 bases agree with TRBD1. CDR3 length: 16 amino acids. Trimming at V came to 1 base and at J to 7 bases, leaving 7 bases not matched to a gene. Per germline, CDR1 SGHTA and CDR2 FQGNSA. CDR3 in DNA: TGTGCCAGCAGCTTAGACCAGACAGGGTACAATTCACCCCTCCACTTT. This gives the protein CASSLDQTGYNSPLHF. The whole variable domain, remainder taken from reference TRBV7-2 and TRBJ1-6, is GAGVSQSPSNKVTEKGKDVELRCDPISGHTALYWYRQSLGQGLEFLIYFQGNSAPDKSGLPSDRFSAERTGGSVSTLTIQRTQQEDSAVYLCASSLDQTGYNSPLHFGNGTRLTVT.

This clonotype was counted a few times. This sequence joins TRBV7-2 and TRBJ2-5; 10 bases align to TRBD2. Germline loops: CDR1 SGHTA, CDR2 FQGNSA. V lost 2 bases and J lost 1; bases outside the gene matches: 7. There are 17 residues in the CDR3. Written as DNA, the CDR3 is TGTGCCAGCAGCTTAAGTTTAGCGGGGGGCCTCCAAGAGACCCAGTACTTC. This codes for CASSLSLAGGLQETQYF.

Comment on this clonotype: Being one base from a much bigger clone, this may be a read error. The chain joins TRBV3-1 to TRBJ2-3; D gene ambiguous. The CDR3 length is 11 residues. The germline CDR1 and CDR2 sequences are LGHDT and YNNKEL (reference sequence). Trimming left V 3 bases short and J 4 bases short, with 2 bases between. The CDR3 sequence: CASSHADTQYF. CDR3 in DNA: TGTGCCAGCAGCCACGCAGATACGCAGTATTTT.

In its sample, this clonotype was seen once. This rearrangement joins TRBV7-6 to TRBJ1-4; possibly TRBD1 for D (6 bases). In germline, CDR1 is SGHVS, CDR2 FNYEAQ. The CDR3 sequence is 13 residues long. V was shortened by 2 bases and J by 7 bases, with 8 bases between the two germline ends. The CDR3, as DNA: TGTGCCAGCAGCTTAACAGGGTCTGAAAAACTGTTTTTT. As protein: CASSLTGSEKLFF.

The rearrangement uses TRBV5-1 and TRBJ2-4; possibly TRBD1 for D (5 bases). Matching the DNA end better, TRBJ2-7 makes the J call doubtful. There are 15 residues in the CDR3. In germline, CDR1 is SGHRS, CDR2 YFSETQ. CDR3 sequence: CASSLDLAGHYEQYF. Here the CDR3 DNA reads TGCGCCAGCAGCTTGGATCTGGCCGGACACTACGAGCAGTACTTC.

This clonotype occurred a few times. The V call is TRBV10-3, the J call TRBJ2-1, with TRBD2 matching over 7 bases. Looked up from germline, CDR1 is ENHRY and CDR2 is SYGVKD. V was clipped by 4 bases and J by 9 bases; unmatched bases: 6. This CDR3 has 13 residues. The CDR3 region is CAISGPGEGEQFF. The CDR3, as DNA: TGTGCCATCAGTGGTCCGGGGGAGGGTGAGCAGTTCTTC.

The V and J genes are TRBV6-5 and TRBJ2-7; 8 bases match TRBD2. CDR3 length equals 16 residues. V lost 0 bases to trimming and J lost 2 bases; unmatched junction nucleotides: 6. CDR1 is MNHEY, CDR2 SVGAGI, per germline. Here the CDR3 reads CASSYSRRAGAYEQYF. The CDR3 coding sequence is TGTGCCAGCAGTTACTCGAGGCGAGCGGGGGCCTACGAGCAGTACTTC.

The chain is built from TRBV7-6 and TRBJ2-3; 13 bases fit TRBD2. Per germline, CDR1 SGHVS and CDR2 FNYEAQ. CDR3 size: 17 residues. With V trimmed by 3 bases and J by 2 bases, 5 bases remained unmatched. The DNA for the CDR3 is TGTGCCAGCAGCTTGGGACTAGCGGGGACCTTCACAGATACGCAGTATTTT. Translation gives CASSLGLAGTFTDTQYF.

V and J are TRBV25-1 and TRBJ1-4; D not resolved. Germline values: CDR1 MGHDK, CDR2 SYGVNS. The CDR3 covers 13 residues. V lost 3 bases and J 8 bases, leaving 10 bases between the germline ends. In nucleotides, the CDR3 is TGTGCCAGCAGTGATCTGGGAGGGGAAAAACTGTTTTTT. Amino acids: CASSDLGGEKLFF.

This chain links TRBV6-5 with TRBJ2-1; TRBD2 agrees at 8 bases. Germline loops: CDR1 MNHEY, CDR2 SVGAGI. The CDR3 length is 15 residues. With V trimmed by 5 bases and J by 7 bases, 10 bases remained unmatched. CDR3: CASSGPGGPWNEQFF. As DNA, the CDR3 is TGTGCCAGCAGTGGGCCGGGGGGGCCTTGGAATGAGCAGTTCTTC.

The chain recombines TRBV11-1 with TRBJ2-2, with D perhaps matching TRBD2 (5 bases). CDR3 size: 14 residues. V was clipped by 3 bases and J by 1 base, with 6 bases between them. Germline CDR1 reads SGHAT; CDR2 reads FQDESV (reference sequence). The CDR3 DNA reads TGTGCCAGCAGCTTTCGGGGGAACACCGGGGAGCTGTTTTTT. Translation gives CASSFRGNTGELFF.

The V gene is TRBV25-1, the J gene TRBJ1-1; TRBD1 agrees at 11 bases. V trimming: 1 base; J trimming: 4 bases; junction bases outside the gene matches: 2. Germline V CDR1 and CDR2: MGHDK, SYGVNS. The CDR3 spans 15 residues. The CDR3 region is CASSESGTGGTEAFF. Here the CDR3 DNA reads TGTGCCAGCAGTGAATCTGGGACAGGGGGCACTGAAGCTTTCTTT.

This clonotype was detected only once. V usage is TRBV14 and J usage is TRBJ2-5; perhaps TRBD1 as D (6 bases). With the DNA end fitting TRBJ2-7 better, the J assignment may be wrong. CDR3 length: 15 residues. Germline CDR1 and CDR2: SGHDN and FVKESK. DNA for the CDR3: TGTGCCAGCAGCTTTCCCGGGACAAAGTGGGACGAGCAGTACTTC. It codes for CASSFPGTKWDEQYF.

This clonotype was recorded a few times. This chain joins TRBV24-1 and TRBJ2-1, with 8 nucleotides matching TRBD1. V trimming: 4 bases; J trimming: 6 bases; junction bases outside the gene matches: 10. CDR3 length: 16 residues. CDR1 KGHDR and CDR2 SFDVKD come from the germline V gene. The CDR3 DNA reads TGTGCCACCAGTGACCCCGGACAGGGACTGAGCAATGAGCAGTTCTTC. It is translated as CATSDPGQGLSNEQFF.

The chain links TRBV27 to TRBJ1-2; 7 nucleotides match TRBD1. From germline, CDR1 is MNHEY and CDR2 SMNVEV (reference sequence). This CDR3 comprises 13 residues. Trimming removed 5 bases from V and 8 bases from J; junction bases left unmatched: 8. CDR3 sequence reads: CASSVHRGGGYTF. CDR3 DNA sequence: TGTGCCAGCAGTGTCCACAGGGGTGGGGGCTACACCTTC.

This sequence joins TRBV7-2 and TRBJ2-3, with D uncertain. CDR3 length: 15 amino acids. Trimming took off 3 bases at V and 0 bases at J, with 10 bases between the two ends. Germline loops: CDR1 SGHTA, CDR2 FQGNSA. CDR3 in amino acids: CASSFMAGSTDTQYF. Here the CDR3 DNA reads TGTGCCAGCAGCTTTATGGCAGGTAGCACAGATACGCAGTATTTT.

This clonotype was recorded a few times. The V gene is TRBV25-1, the J gene TRBJ2-3; TRBD2 matches 9 bases. V shed 4 bases, J shed 6 bases, and the junction held 11 bases outside the gene matches. The CDR3 has 16 residues. CDR1 is MGHDK and CDR2 is SYGVNS in the germline V gene. For the CDR3, the DNA is TGTGCCAGCAGTGGGGCTAGCGGGGCAACTTGGGATACGCAGTATTTT. It codes for CASSGASGATWDTQYF.

The V gene is TRBV7-8, the J gene TRBJ1-1, with D tentatively TRBD1 (6 bases). CDR3 length: 14 amino acids. The germline V and J ends were trimmed by 2 bases and 3 bases, with 10 bases remaining between them. Germline CDR1 and CDR2: SGHVS and FQNEAQ. CDR3: CASSLRGIDTEAFF. CDR3 in DNA: TGTGCCAGCAGCTTAAGGGGGATCGACACTGAAGCTTTCTTT.

This clonotype occurred once. The CDR3 coding sequence is TGTGCCAACAGGCCCGCGGGTTACGAGCAGTACTTC. Protein sequence: CANRPAGYEQYF. The V call is TRBV6-2 or TRBV6-3, the J call TRBJ2-5, with D possibly called TRBD1 or TRBD2 (5 bases each). Judging by the DNA end, TRBJ2-7 fits better; the J call may be wrong. In germline, CDR1 is MNHEY, CDR2 SVGEGT. The CDR3 runs to 12 residues.